This T cell receptor beta chain was recorded in a study of T cell clones after liver transplantation. The repertoire was sequenced with immunoSEQ multiplex PCR; TCRdb's copy has only in-frame clones and lacks some. The table has roughly 100,000 clones, around 80% seen once. The sequence came from a human patient who received a liver transplant. The graft donor may have contributed some T cells. Sequenced material: CD4+ T cells from blood, taken around 50 months after liver transplant.

The CDR3, as DNA: TGTGCCAGCACCGCCCAACTCGCAGAGACCCAGTACTTC. Its protein is CASTAQLAETQYF. The chain uses TRBV6-1 and TRBJ2-5; D call uncertain. This CDR3 spans 13 amino acids. V lost 7 bases to trimming and J lost 4 bases, with 13 bases between them. Germline CDR1 reads MNHNS; CDR2 reads SASEGT.